This record looks at one TCR beta chain sequence and its context. Original processing notes: How many nucleated cells were present was estimated from reference gene primer amplification. Profiling relied on immunoSEQ multiplex PCR, and the TCRdb table lists in-frame clones only, not all of them. V, J and clone size derive from that table, while D and trimming were established from the DNA sequence. The sample consists of tens of thousands of clones, 87% of them appearing once. This record belongs to a study of blood T cell repertoires in COVID-19. Turning to the study itself: Sites across the United States, Italy and Spain contributed samples from acute and convalescent COVID-19. The analysed material was cDNA or gDNA that came from T cells, B-cell-depleted T cells, or PBMCs.

Between the trimmed V and J ends, which lost 3 bases and 8 bases, there was a span of 22 bases. The CDR3 totals 16 residues. This TCR came from a man aged 35 to 55 with COVID-19, enrolled during active disease. Sequencing was carried out using peripheral blood. The chain employs TRBV23-1 and TRBJ1-2, with D possibly TRBD1 on 6 matching bases. TRBV23-1 counts as an open reading frame of uncertain function. This CDR3 is CASSHQGRGPTVGYTF. CDR3 coding DNA: TGCGCCAGCAGTCATCAGGGCAGGGGACCAACGGTCGGCTACACCTTC.